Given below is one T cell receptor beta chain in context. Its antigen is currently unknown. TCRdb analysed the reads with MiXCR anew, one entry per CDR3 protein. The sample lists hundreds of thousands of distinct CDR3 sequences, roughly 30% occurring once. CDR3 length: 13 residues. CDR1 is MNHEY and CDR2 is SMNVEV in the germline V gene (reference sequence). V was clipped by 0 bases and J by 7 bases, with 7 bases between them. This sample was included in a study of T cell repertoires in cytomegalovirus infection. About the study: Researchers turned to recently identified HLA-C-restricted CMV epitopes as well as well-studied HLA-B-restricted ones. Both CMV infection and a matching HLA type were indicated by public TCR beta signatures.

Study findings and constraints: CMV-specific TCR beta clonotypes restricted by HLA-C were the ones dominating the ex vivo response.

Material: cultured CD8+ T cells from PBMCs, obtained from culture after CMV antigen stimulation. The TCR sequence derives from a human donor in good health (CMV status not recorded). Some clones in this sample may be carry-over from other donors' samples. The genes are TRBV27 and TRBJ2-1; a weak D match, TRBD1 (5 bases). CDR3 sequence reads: CASSLSRQNEQFF. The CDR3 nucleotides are TGTGCCAGCAGTTTATCCAGACAGAATGAGCAGTTCTTC.